This TCR beta chain was identified in a study of cytomegalovirus exposure and HLA in healthy donors listed by TCRdb under 2017. For the study in its entirety: An earlier analysis of roughly 610 of the donors reported 250 to 350 Gb of sequence data and 100 million to 120 million unique TCR beta sequences obtained from roughly 170 million T cells. About 300 gigabases of sequencing data and approximately 80 million unique TCR sequences were included in an early release covering about 700 HLA-typed donors. Of the 300 to 450 genotyped donors, approximately 83% fell in the genetic ancestry cluster associated with self-reported Caucasian donors. The study was designed to test whether signatures of past pathogen exposure could be identified by cataloging public T cell receptors. The study profiled the T cell repertoires of about 640 subjects by immunosequencing and related them to cytomegalovirus serostatus. Besides the first cohort of about 730 subjects, a separate validation cohort made up of over a hundred different subjects was used. The study combined high-throughput TCR immunosequencing, statistical association of individual TCRs with disease status, and machine learning to predict cytomegalovirus infection status. In a later analysis, previously published TCR beta repertoires from several hundred donors were re-analyzed and high-resolution HLA genotyping was added so that TCR occurrence patterns could be studied. Rather than drawing on any new phenotypic data, the later analysis identified candidate immune exposures from TCR beta sequences and the way those sequences occurred across donors. In an earlier analysis of several hundred of the donors, high-throughput TCR beta sequencing was used to judge whether each TCR beta V gene segment behaved as functional or pseudogenic. Donor age, sex, ethnicity and CMV serostatus were compiled alongside the repertoire data. A later genetic analysis used genome-wide SNP genotypes for about 65% of the 666 donors, treating that subset as a discovery cohort. Every repertoire in the discovery cohort had been generated on one and the same sequencing platform. Class I and class II HLA loci were covered by the typing at four-digit resolution. The number of donors typed differed by locus, with roughly 620-640 for A, B, C, DRB1 and DQB1, 522 for DQA1, approximately 580 for DPA1, and around 430 for DPB1. A handful of DR-DQ haplotypes were handled as single units for association and clustering because linkage in the cohort was strong. On average, roughly 250,000 unique TCR beta nucleotide sequences were sequenced per donor among 398 genotyped donors of the cohort, with 15% to 20% of those sequences being non-productive. What the authors observed across the whole study: In an earlier analysis of 587 of the donors, most TCR beta V segments appeared in productive rearrangements about 87% or about 30% of the time, broadly matching IMGT annotations. When HLA alleles, especially DR and DQ, strongly co-occurred, attributing TCR associations to individual alleles was difficult. Some IMGT-functional V segments, including TRBV6-2 and TRBV6-3, could not be told apart with the 87-base-pair reads, so those segments were excluded. Because HLA typing was unavailable for some donors at each locus, only the typed subset was used in association tests. In a later genetic analysis, a missense DCLRE1C variant was associated with V-gene and J-gene trimming of TCR beta chains, and the association was replicated in an independent cohort. In the study, 150 to 200 TCR beta chains were listed as associated with cytomegalovirus. According to the authors, the approach could potentially be generalized to other disease states and immunological phenotypes. The only immune exposure information available for the cohort was CMV serostatus. Cytomegalovirus status was reported to be diagnosed by the classifier with high specificity and sensitivity in both the original and validation cohorts. In a later analysis, HLA-associated TCR beta chains showed more clonal expansion and lower generation probabilities than non-associated chains that were equally common. The presence/absence analyses assumed that sequencing depth was roughly uniform across donors, and that assumption may not be true. A later genetic analysis reported fewer N-insertions in productive TCRs among donors in an Asian-associated ancestry cluster than the roughly 670-donor mean. Most TCR sequences were observed very rarely across donors, whereas some public TCRs were present in many individuals. The earlier analysis of some 540 of the donors excluded around 17 rarely observed V segments, including chromosome 9 orphons, because counts were too low. The sequencing pipeline was judged likely to have produced a cluster of highly shared sequence variants as a technical artifact. Specific HLA alleles were associated with some 15,000 TCR beta sequences at a false discovery rate of 0.05 in a later analysis. A further reported finding was that TCR beta sequences accurately predicted the HLA-A and HLA-B alleles for most subjects in the first cohort. According to a later analysis, most CMV-associated TCR beta chains appeared to be HLA-restricted, and the HLA associations seemed to be driven largely by CMV exposure. A few of the identified cytomegalovirus-associated TCR beta chains were confirmed in vitro to be specific for cytomegalovirus antigens. In this cohort, only TCR beta chains were sequenced, and detectable features were limited by the absence of alpha or paired-chain data. Correlated functional status among segregating V segments might be attributable to linkage disequilibrium, but an unknown experimental factor could not be ruled out. A later analysis found that TCR association rates varied across HLA loci, with DRB1 alleles showing the most associated TCRs and HLA-C alleles the fewest. According to a later analysis, parvovirus B19, influenza, CMV and Epstein-Barr virus appeared linked to several top co-occurrence clusters.

The cohort comprised approximately 700 healthy bone marrow donors. Cohort members were all nominally healthy when sampled, although unrecorded immune exposures were likely present. The donor tested CMV seropositive, placing the donor among the 290 or so seropositive members of the cohort. A peripheral blood sample was provided by each donor, and peripheral blood mononuclear cells were used for TCR beta sequencing. Genomic DNA was extracted from the blood cell samples with the Qiagen DNeasy Blood Extraction Kit. About this clone itself: It lacks a known antigen. The sample holds no much larger clone one base away, and base qualities are not on file.

The library was prepared using the immunoSEQ multiplex PCR assay. A mixture of 60 forward primers for TCR Vbeta segments and 13 reverse primers for TCR Jbeta segments was used in the multiplex PCR. The CDR3 region of rearranged TCR beta genes was amplified from genomic DNA by a multiplex PCR assay. The amplified TCR beta libraries were sequenced on the Illumina HiSeq System as 87-base-pair reads. Under the source paper's analysis protocol: A later analysis counted some 74 million unique TCR beta chains across the roughly 700 repertoires, and roughly 9.9 million of these chains were shared by at least two donors. A nearest-neighbor algorithm error-corrected the raw reads and collapsed the reads into unique sequences, merging closely related sequences to remove PCR and sequencing errors. CDR3 sequences were aligned to IMGT reference sequences to assign V, D and J gene segments. For a sequence to be retained, at least a six-nucleotide match to both a V gene segment and a J gene segment was required. Rearrangements were called productive when the CDR3 lacked stop codons and stayed in frame with V and J; all others were non-productive. CDR3 was defined according to IMGT convention as the region running from the second conserved V-encoded cysteine to the conserved J-encoded phenylalanine. Sequences without an unambiguous match to a single V gene segment were excluded from the earlier analysis of about 600 of the donors. In an earlier analysis of 500 to 750 of the donors, V segments were called functional above 56.7% productive rearrangements and were called segregating when the between-donor standard deviation exceeded 5%. A statistical classification framework was developed to diagnose cytomegalovirus status using the catalog of TCR beta chain sequences. In a later analysis, V and J genes were assigned by comparing TCR nucleotide sequences against IMGT/GENE-DB human TR gene sequences. In a later analysis, CDR3 sequences and most-parsimonious VDJ recombination scenarios were assigned using the TCRdist pipeline. In a later analysis, each TCR beta chain was defined by its CDR3 amino acid sequence together with its V-gene family, and reads without a unique V-gene family were excluded. As a way to deal with suspected cross-contamination and a sequencing artifact, a later analysis dropped under 600 nucleotide sequences that were highly shared and had low generation probability. In a later analysis, a clonal expansion index for each public chain was calculated from normalized within-repertoire ranks of inferred template counts. Generation probabilities in a later analysis came from a VDJ recombination model fitted to out-of-frame rearrangements, and those results were checked against IGoR. Hypergeometric tests were used in a later analysis to score TCR-TCR, TCR-HLA and TCR-CMV co-occurrence, with a repertoire-size bias correction applied to the TCR pairs. A later analysis estimated false discovery rates by permuting HLA or CMV assignments 20 times. A later analysis grouped co-occurring TCRs with DBSCAN, adding TCRdist sequence similarity when clustering within HLA-allele-positive subsets. Repertoires with fewer than 30,000 or more than 120,000 public chains were left out of co-occurrence clustering, as were five repertoires with anomalous nucleotide sharing. What TCRdb holds here is the immuneACCESS table cut down to in-frame rearrangements. Part of the clones is not present; checked against another copy, under half of the missing clones reflect an unresolved V gene, and the others are unexplained. Clone size and the V and J calls come from that table; the DNA yielded D and trimming. The sample profile shows about 170,000 clones; under 85% of them were found once. The leading ten clones occupy 5.4% of the sample.

CDR1 and CDR2, looked up from the germline V gene, are SQVTM and ANQGSEA. Measured from the cysteine to the phenylalanine, the CDR3 is 17 residues long. Only CDR3 DNA is held: 51 bases, read in frame from base 1. Germline trimming amounts to 6 bases on V and 1 base on J, with 10 as the count of junction bases outside the gene matches. Recombination joined TRBV29-1 with TRBJ2-3, with 13 bases in between that match TRBD2. This clonotype was sampled from a woman between 18 and 30 years old in good health and CMV-seropositive. The specimen sequenced was PBMCs. The base sequence is TGCAGCGTAGACAAACGGACTAGCGGGGGCGGCACAGATACGCAGTATTTT. Translated, this gives CSVDKRTSGGGTDTQYF.